Listed below are T cell receptor beta chains from one sample, sequenced in a study of OX40 agonist ivuxolimab in advanced cancers. TCRdb's table, derived via immunoSEQ multiplex PCR, lists solely in-frame clones and lacks some. The table has some 77,000 clones, about 90% seen once. The starting material was CD4+ or CD8+ T cells sorted from blood, obtained in a trial of the OX40 agonist ivuxolimab. The receptors originated from an adult with an advanced solid tumor such as melanoma, head and neck, liver or kidney cancer. The CDR3 runs from the conserved cysteine through the conserved F or W. D genes are given only for firm matches. Clone size is not always given. Where it is, it says once, few, many or a class for expanded clones.

d_call,clone_size,j_call,v_call,cdr3_nt,cdr3_aa
-,-,TRBJ2-7,TRBV11-2,TGTGCCAGCAGCTTAGAAGTCAGAATCCTTTACGAGCAGTACTTC,CASSLEVRILYEQYF
-,-,TRBJ1-2,TRBV6-1,TGTGCCAGCAGTGAAGTAGGGTGGGATGGCTACACCTTC,CASSEVGWDGYTF
TRBD2,-,TRBJ2-1,TRBV7-2,TGTGCCAGCAGCTTCATGGTGCTAGCGGGGGCGAATGAGCAGTTCTTC,CASSFMVLAGANEQFF
-,-,TRBJ1-2,TRBV28,TGTGCCAGCAGTCCCACCCTGAGAGCTAACTATGGCTACACCTTC,CASSPTLRANYGYTF
-,-,TRBJ1-1,TRBV7-9,TGTGCCAGCAGCTTTTATGGGGCTGAAGCTTTCTTT,CASSFYGAEAFF
-,once,TRBJ2-3,TRBV30,TGTGCCTGGGGGTCTAGCACAGATACGCAGTATTTT,CAWGSSTDTQYF
-,-,TRBJ1-2,TRBV27,TGTGCCAGCAGCCCCAGGGCCGTCTATGGCTACACCTTC,CASSPRAVYGYTF
-,-,TRBJ1-1,TRBV19,TGTGCCAGTAGTCCCTTTTGGGAGAGCACTGAAGCTTTCTTT,CASSPFWESTEAFF
-,-,TRBJ1-2,TRBV29-1,TGCAGCGTTGAGGAGTTTGGCTACACCTTC,CSVEEFGYTF
-,-,TRBJ2-4,TRBV12-5,TGTGCTAGTGGTTTGGTACAGGGTGGCATTCAGTACTTC,CASGLVQGGIQYF
TRBD1,medium-sized,TRBJ2-7,TRBV14,TGTGCCAGCAGCCAAGTAAGGGGACAGGGTTTTCAGTACTTC,CASSQVRGQGFQYF
-,-,TRBJ1-1,TRBV10-1,TGCGCCAGCAGTGAGTCGCTTAGGGGTAGGAGGAACACTGAAGCTTTCTTT,CASSESLRGRRNTEAFF
TRBD2,-,TRBJ2-2,TRBV7-6,TGTGCCAGCAGCTTACCCGGGACTAGCGGGAGGGCCGACACCGGGGAGCTGTTTTTT,CASSLPGTSGRADTGELFF
-,-,TRBJ2-2,TRBV7-8,TGTGCCAGCAGCCTGGCCATGTCGAGCGGGTTCACCGGGGAGCTGTTTTTT,CASSLAMSSGFTGELFF
-,-,TRBJ2-7,TRBV6-5,TGTGCCAGCAGGTTAGGGTACGAGCAGTACTTC,CASRLGYEQYF
-,-,TRBJ2-2,TRBV25-1,TGTGCCAGCAGATATGAAACCGGGGAGCTGTTTTTT,CASRYETGELFF
-,-,TRBJ1-5,TRBV10-3,TGTGCCATCAGTGATGTGGGGGCGGAGCAGCCCCAGCATTTT,CAISDVGAEQPQHF
-,-,TRBJ2-3,TRBV6-5,TGTGCCAGCAGTTTTAAGCGGGCGGGGCGCACAGATACGCAGTATTTT,CASSFKRAGRTDTQYF
TRBD1,once,TRBJ1-4,TRBV9,TGTGCCAGCAGCGTGATGGGACAGGAGAATGAAAAACTGTTTTTT,CASSVMGQENEKLFF
-,-,TRBJ1-1,TRBV10-3,TGTGCCATCAGTGAGTCAATCGGAATCGGGACTGAAGCTTTCTTT,CAISESIGIGTEAFF
-,-,TRBJ2-3,TRBV5-1,TGCGCCAGCAGCTTCTTAGGGGGTAGCACAGATACGCAGTATTTT,CASSFLGGSTDTQYF
-,-,TRBJ2-1,TRBV27,TGTGCCAGCAGTTCAGTTTATAGTGGAGGGGGACTGTTAAACGAGCAGTTCTTC,CASSSVYSGGGLLNEQFF
TRBD1,-,TRBJ1-3,TRBV6-6,TGTGCCAGCAGTTACCCGACAGGGTTGGGAGGAAACACCATATATTTT,CASSYPTGLGGNTIYF
TRBD1,-,TRBJ2-2,TRBV7-9,TGTGCCAGCAGCTTAGGCAGGGGGCACACCGGGGAGCTGTTTTTT,CASSLGRGHTGELFF